This TCR beta chain was retrieved from a study of cytomegalovirus exposure and HLA in healthy donors. Study-level findings and limits: While the bulk of TCR sequences proved rare, some public TCRs turned up in many donors. Reported results showed that the classifier diagnosed cytomegalovirus status with high specificity and sensitivity. Cytomegalovirus association was listed for about 180 TCR beta chains.

The J segment lost 0 bases and the V segment lost 6 bases, leaving 12 bases of the junction unmatched. The germline CDR1 and CDR2 sequences are LNHDA and SQIVND (reference sequence). This CDR3 contains 17 residues. Clones were read by immunoSEQ multiplex PCR, and TCRdb kept only the in-frame ones, dropping some. The sample has some 170,000 clones; around 96% are singletons. Remarks on this clone: Its antigen remains unknown.

The receptor was isolated from a woman between 18 and 30 years old in good health and CMV-seronegative. The source material was PBMCs. The genes are TRBV19 and TRBJ1-1; 8 nucleotides match TRBD1. Here the CDR3 reads CASRRSPGGSLNTEAFF. The CDR3 DNA sequence: TGTGCCAGTAGGAGGAGTCCAGGGGGCAGTTTGAACACTGAAGCTTTCTTT. Using reference TRBV19 and TRBJ1-1 for the parts outside the CDR3, the full variable domain is DGGITQSPKYLFRKEGQNVTLSCEQNLNHDAMYWYRQDPGQGLRLIYYSQIVNDFQKGDIAEGYSVSREKKESFPLTVTSAQKNPTAFYLCASRRSPGGSLNTEAFFGQGTRLTVV.